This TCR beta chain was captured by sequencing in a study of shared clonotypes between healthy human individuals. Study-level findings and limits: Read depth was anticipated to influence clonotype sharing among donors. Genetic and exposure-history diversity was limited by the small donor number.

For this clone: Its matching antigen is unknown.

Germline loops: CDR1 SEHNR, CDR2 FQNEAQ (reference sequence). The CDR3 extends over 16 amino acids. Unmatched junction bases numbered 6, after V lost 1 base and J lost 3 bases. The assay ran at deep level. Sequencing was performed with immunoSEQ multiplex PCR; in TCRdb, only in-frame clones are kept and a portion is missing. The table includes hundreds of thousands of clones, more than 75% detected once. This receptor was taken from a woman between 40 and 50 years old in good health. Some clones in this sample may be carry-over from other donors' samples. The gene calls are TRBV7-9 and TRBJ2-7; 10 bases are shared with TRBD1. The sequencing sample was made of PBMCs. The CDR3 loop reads CASSLGDRGLVYEQYF. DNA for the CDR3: TGTGCCAGCAGCTTAGGAGACAGGGGGCTTGTCTACGAGCAGTACTTC.